These T cell receptor beta chains were read from a single sample in a study of cytomegalovirus exposure and HLA in healthy donors. Repertoires were generated with immunoSEQ multiplex PCR, while TCRdb's copy carries only in-frame clones and drops some. The sample has 300,000 to 350,000 clones, approximately 88% seen once. Sequencing was performed on PBMCs. The receptors derive from a man between 25 and 39 years old in good health and CMV-seronegative. Each CDR3 is given with its conserved first and last residue. The D gene is left open where the match is weak. Expanded clones get a size class; other rows say once, few or many, or leave the size out.

D gene	clone size	V gene	J gene	CDR3 length	CDR3 protein	CDR3 DNA
-	few	TRBV15	TRBJ2-2	15	CATSREGALTGELFF	TGTGCCACCAGCAGAGAAGGGGCCCTGACCGGGGAGCTGTTTTTT
-	-	TRBV6-6	TRBJ2-7	11	CASTGIDEQYF	TGTGCCAGCACAGGGATCGACGAGCAGTACTTC
-	-	TRBV19	TRBJ1-1	16	CASSIRPITTNTEAFF	TGTGCCAGTAGTATTCGTCCGATCACCACAAACACTGAAGCTTTCTTT
TRBD2	-	TRBV18	TRBJ2-3	15	CASSLMGGSTDTQYF	TGTGCCAGCTCGTTGATGGGGGGGAGCACAGATACGCAGTATTTT
-	-	TRBV6-5	TRBJ1-1	13	CASNGQPNTEAFF	TGTGCCAGCAATGGACAGCCGAACACTGAAGCTTTCTTT
TRBD1	-	TRBV18	TRBJ1-1	16	CASSPSGTGTNTEAFF	TGTGCCAGCTCACCATCGGGGACAGGAACTAACACTGAAGCTTTCTTT
TRBD2	once	TRBV9	TRBJ2-2	17	CASSRQRTSGFAGELFF	TGTGCCAGCAGCCGTCAAAGGACTAGCGGGTTTGCCGGGGAGCTGTTTTTT
-	-	TRBV6-5	TRBJ1-3	14	CASSPQGYGNTIYF	TGTGCCAGCAGTCCCCAGGGCTATGGAAACACCATATATTTT
-	-	TRBV11-2	TRBJ1-6	16	CASSDKESSYNSPLHF	TGTGCCAGCAGCGACAAAGAAAGCTCCTATAATTCACCCCTCCACTTT
-	-	TRBV19	TRBJ1-6	14	CASSIRDYNSPLHF	TGTGCCAGTAGTATCCGGGACTATAATTCACCCCTCCACTTT
TRBD1	-	TRBV7-8	TRBJ2-2	15	CASSLNTGEAGELFF	TGTGCCAGCAGCTTAAATACAGGGGAAGCCGGGGAGCTGTTTTTT
-	-	TRBV6-1	TRBJ2-1	16	CASSDRNSSRYNEQFF	TGTGCCAGCAGTGATCGCAATTCGTCGCGTTACAATGAGCAGTTCTTC
TRBD2	-	TRBV27	TRBJ2-3	15	CATGERGPWTDTQYF	TGTGCCACCGGCGAGCGGGGGCCCTGGACGGATACGCAGTATTTT
TRBD1	once	TRBV6-5	TRBJ2-7	15	CASTHRDRGSYEQYF	TGTGCCAGCACCCACAGGGACAGGGGGTCCTACGAGCAGTACTTC
-	-	TRBV27	TRBJ2-1	13	CASSLAQGYEQFF	TGTGCCAGCAGTTTAGCACAGGGCTATGAGCAGTTCTTC
TRBD1	-	TRBV19	TRBJ1-5	15	CASRQTGVGNQPQHF	TGTGCCAGTAGGCAGACAGGGGTCGGCAATCAGCCCCAGCATTTT
-	-	TRBV12-5	TRBJ2-2	16	CASGPDRASNTGELFF	TGTGCTAGTGGTCCCGACAGAGCCTCGAACACCGGGGAGCTGTTTTTT
TRBD1	-	TRBV5-1	TRBJ1-2	12	CASSSDRGGYTF	TGCGCCAGCAGCTCCGACAGGGGTGGCTACACCTTC
TRBD2	few	TRBV19	TRBJ2-7	15	CASSTERGRTYEQYF	TGTGCCAGTAGTACGGAGCGGGGGAGAACCTACGAGCAGTACTTC
TRBD1	-	TRBV4-3	TRBJ1-4	15	CASSQVRTGKEKLFF	TGCGCCAGCAGCCAAGTCAGGACAGGGAAGGAAAAACTGTTTTTT
TRBD2	-	TRBV6-5	TRBJ2-1	14	CASRLAGSYNEQFF	TGTGCCAGCCGACTAGCGGGGTCCTACAATGAGCAGTTCTTC
-	-	TRBV5-1	TRBJ1-2	14	CASSLAGQNYGYTF	TGCGCCAGCAGCTTGGCAGGACAGAACTATGGCTACACCTTC
-	-	TRBV5-4	TRBJ1-4	16	CASSLDLGERNEKLFF	TGTGCCAGCAGCTTGGACTTGGGAGAAAGAAATGAAAAACTGTTTTTT
-	-	TRBV30	TRBJ1-1	13	CACESLPNTEAFF	TGTGCCTGCGAGTCCCTTCCCAACACTGAAGCTTTCTTT